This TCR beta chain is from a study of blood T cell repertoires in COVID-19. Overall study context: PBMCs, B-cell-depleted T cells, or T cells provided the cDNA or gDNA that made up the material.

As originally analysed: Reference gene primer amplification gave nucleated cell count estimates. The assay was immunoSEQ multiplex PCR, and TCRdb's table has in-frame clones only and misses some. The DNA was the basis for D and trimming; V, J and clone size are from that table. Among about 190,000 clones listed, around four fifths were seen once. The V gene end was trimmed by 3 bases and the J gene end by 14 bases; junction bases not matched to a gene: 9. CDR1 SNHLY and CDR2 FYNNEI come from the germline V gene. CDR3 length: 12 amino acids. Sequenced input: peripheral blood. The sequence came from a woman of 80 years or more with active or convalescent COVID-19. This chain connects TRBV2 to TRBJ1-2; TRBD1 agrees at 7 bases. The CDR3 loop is CASSEVLGQRTF. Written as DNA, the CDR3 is TGTGCCAGCAGTGAGGTTTTGGGACAGCGGACCTTC.